This note documents a single T cell receptor (beta chain) sequence. Germline CDR1 is MNHEY and CDR2 is SMNVEV (reference sequence). V lost 2 bases, J lost 7 bases, and 11 bases lay in between. The CDR3 runs 14 residues. The source material, RNA transcripts, was used to amplify TCR beta CDR3 regions. With the HTBI primer set, the TCR CDR3 went through a first round of RT-PCR. One entry per CDR3 protein results from TCRdb running MiXCR on the multiplex PCR reads. Here the sample spans about 350,000 distinct CDR3 sequences, 17% being singletons. This entry belongs to a study of T cells in Graves' hyperthyroidism and ophthalmopathy.

The TCR sequence derives from a woman aged 30 to 39 with Graves' hyperthyroidism that later progressed to Graves' ophthalmopathy. The chain links TRBV27 to TRBJ2-2, with a possible D match to TRBD2 (6 bases). The sequenced material came from blood. The CDR3 here is CASSLRRGHGELFF. The CDR3 nucleotides are TGTGCCAGCAGTTTACGGAGGGGCCACGGGGAGCTGTTTTTT.